The 25 T cell receptor beta chains given below trace back to one sample, sequenced in a study of cytomegalovirus exposure and HLA in healthy donors. This PCR relied on a set of 60 Vbeta primers and 13 Jbeta primers. The data were produced by immunoSEQ multiplex PCR, yet TCRdb's version contains in-frame clones alone and is incomplete. The data hold more than 80,000 clones, with around four fifths observed a single time. Sequenced sample: PBMCs. These receptors were collected from a female donor in good health and CMV-seropositive.

The chain carries TRBV7-9 and TRBJ1-1, with no clear D. Deletions cut 6 bases from V and 2 bases from J, with 16 bases between. The CDR3 has 15 amino acids. CDR1 and CDR2 (germline): SEHNR, FQNEAQ (reference sequence). The CDR3, as DNA: TGTGCCAGCAGTCCCCGGGGTCTTCGAAACACTGAAGCTTTCTTT. It specifies CASSPRGLRNTEAFF.

The gene calls are TRBV9 and TRBJ2-1, with unresolved D. The CDR3 totals 14 residues. Trimming cost V 4 bases and J 0 bases, with 8 bases left between them. Per the germline V gene, CDR1 is SGDLS and CDR2 is YYNGEE. CDR3 in DNA: TGTGCCAGCAGCCCAACGGGCTCCTACAATGAGCAGTTCTTC. As protein: CASSPTGSYNEQFF.

V gene TRBV28 combines with J gene TRBJ2-1; tentatively, D is TRBD2 (6 bases). The germline gives CDR1 MDHEN, CDR2 SYDVKM. The CDR3 covers 15 residues. Between the trimmed V and J ends, which lost 7 bases and 4 bases, there was a span of 17 bases. CDR3 sequence reads: CASTAIRDFYNEQFF. The CDR3 DNA follows: TGTGCCAGCACCGCAATCCGGGACTTTTACAATGAGCAGTTCTTC.

The chain combines TRBV27 with TRBJ2-7, with 7 nucleotides matching TRBD1. Germline loops: CDR1 MNHEY, CDR2 SMNVEV (reference sequence). Trimming at V came to 3 bases and at J to 2 bases, leaving 7 bases not matched to a gene. This CDR3 has 15 amino acids. The CDR3 here is CASSFRRDRTYEQYF. The CDR3 DNA reads as TGTGCCAGCAGTTTTCGTCGGGACAGAACCTACGAGCAGTACTTC.

J is TRBJ2-5 and V is TRBV7-6, with D perhaps matching TRBD1 (7 bases). V was pared by 4 bases and J by 0 bases, with 15 bases between. The CDR3 sequence is 16 residues long. CDR1 and CDR2 (germline): SGHVS, FNYEAQ. CDR3 residues: CASSSGGRPYQETQYF. The CDR3 DNA reads as TGTGCCAGCAGCTCAGGGGGGCGGCCGTACCAAGAGACCCAGTACTTC. Full variable domain (outside the CDR3, taken from reference TRBV7-6 and TRBJ2-5): GAGVSQSPRYKVTKRGQDVALRCDPISGHVSLYWYRQALGQGPEFLTYFNYEAQQDKSGLPNDRFSAERPEGSISTLTIQRTEQRDSAMYRCASSSGGRPYQETQYFGPGTRLLVL.

CDR3 bases: TGCGCCAGCAGCCAGGAAAACGCCGGGAGCTATGGAAACACCATATATTTT. This translates into CASSQENAGSYGNTIYF. The V call is TRBV4-1, the J call TRBJ1-3; no definite D call. V lost 3 bases and J 3 bases, leaving 18 bases between the germline ends. CDR1 and CDR2 from the germline V gene are MGHRA and YSYEKL. The CDR3 has 17 amino acids.

J is TRBJ1-6 and V is TRBV7-9; D remains ambiguous. CDR1 is SEHNR and CDR2 is FQNEAQ in the germline V gene (reference sequence). The CDR3 contains 15 residues. V shed 1 base and J shed 5 bases, with 9 bases lying between them. The chain's CDR3 is CASSLGPGDNSPLHF. CDR3 nucleotides: TGTGCCAGCAGCTTAGGTCCGGGAGATAATTCACCCCTCCACTTT.

The rearrangement joins TRBV7-2 to TRBJ2-3; possible D gene TRBD1, 5 bases. V lost 8 bases and J 4 bases, leaving 10 bases between the germline ends. The germline V gene encodes CDR1 SGHTA and CDR2 FQGNSA. The CDR3 runs to 12 residues. The CDR3 sequence: CASHRSADTQYF. CDR3 nucleotide sequence: TGTGCCAGCCACAGGTCGGCAGATACGCAGTATTTT.

The chain is built from TRBV15 and TRBJ1-2; 9 bases align to TRBD1. This CDR3 contains 14 residues. Germline V gene data show CDR1 as LNHNV and CDR2 as YYDKDF (reference sequence). J lost 4 bases, V lost 3 bases, and 3 bases had no gene match. CDR3: CATSRKTGGYGYTF. Written as DNA, the CDR3 is TGTGCCACCAGCAGGAAGACAGGGGGCTATGGCTACACCTTC.

This chain joins TRBV5-6 and TRBJ1-4, with a weak D call TRBD1 (5 bases). This CDR3 has 14 amino acids. Germline CDR1 SGHDT, CDR2 YYEEEE. The germline V and J ends were trimmed by 0 bases and 7 bases, with 10 bases remaining between them. CDR3 coding DNA: TGTGCCAGCAGCTTGGAGGGGAGGGGTGAAAAACTGTTTTTT. Its protein product is CASSLEGRGEKLFF.

The V call is TRBV30, the J call TRBJ1-4; D is perhaps TRBD1 (5 bases). V shed 4 bases and J shed 7 bases, with 13 bases lying between them. The CDR3 length is 13 residues. Germline V gene lookup returns CDR1 GTSNPN and CDR2 SVGIG (reference sequence). CDR3 residues: CAWTTGGGEKLFF. As DNA, the CDR3 is TGTGCCTGGACTACAGGCGGGGGTGAAAAACTGTTTTTT.

This clone appeared once. CDR3 DNA sequence: TGTGCCAGCGTCAACGGTCCCTCCTACGAGCAGTACTTC. Amino acid sequence: CASVNGPSYEQYF. The chain links TRBV6-6 to TRBJ2-7, with D unresolved. Germline loops: CDR1 MNHNY, CDR2 SVGAGI (reference sequence). Between the trimmed V and J ends, which lost 8 bases and 0 bases, there was a span of 11 bases. CDR3 length: 13 residues.

This chain connects TRBV19 to TRBJ2-2; the match to TRBD1 covers 9 bases. V gave up 5 bases and J gave up 6 bases; unmatched junction bases: 10. Looked up from germline, CDR1 is LNHDA and CDR2 is SQIVND (reference sequence). The CDR3 sequence is 16 residues long. CDR3 amino acids: CASSPWTGVPSGELFF. The CDR3 DNA sequence: TGTGCCAGTAGTCCCTGGACAGGGGTCCCTTCCGGGGAGCTGTTTTTT.

There are a few counts of this clone. The V call is TRBV2, the J call TRBJ1-2; 8 bases match TRBD1. The CDR3 totals 13 residues. CDR1 is SNHLY, CDR2 FYNNEI, per germline. V lost 3 bases, J lost 6 bases, and 3 bases stayed unmatched. Here the CDR3 reads CASSEAGGHGYTF. As DNA, the CDR3 is TGTGCCAGCAGTGAGGCAGGGGGCCATGGCTACACCTTC. Full variable domain (missing parts from reference TRBV2 and TRBJ1-2): EPEVTQTPSHQVTQMGQEVILRCVPISNHLYFYWYRQILGQKVEFLVSFYNNEISEKSEIFDDQFSVERPDGSNFTLKIRSTKLEDSAMYFCASSEAGGHGYTFGSGTRLTVV.

This clone was observed a handful of times. The chain uses TRBV12-5 and TRBJ2-5, with 7 nucleotides matching TRBD1. Germline assignment: CDR1 LGHNT and CDR2 FRNRAP. The J segment lost 1 base and the V segment lost 4 bases, leaving 3 bases of the junction unmatched. The CDR3 sequence is 14 residues long. CDR3 in amino acids: CASGSGQVQETQYF. In DNA form, the CDR3 reads TGTGCTAGTGGTTCAGGACAGGTCCAAGAGACCCAGTACTTC.

V gene TRBV2 combines with J gene TRBJ2-7; the D gene is possibly TRBD1 (6 bases). The CDR3 contains 14 residues. The V gene's germline CDR1 is SNHLY and CDR2 FYNNEI. V was pared by 6 bases and J by 3 bases, with 15 bases between. CDR3 coding DNA: TGTGCCAGCAGGGGGATCACAGGGTACTACGAGCAGTACTTC. Protein product: CASRGITGYYEQYF. Variable domain in full (rest from reference TRBV2 and TRBJ2-7): EPEVTQTPSHQVTQMGQEVILRCVPISNHLYFYWYRQILGQKVEFLVSFYNNEISEKSEIFDDQFSVERPDGSNFTLKIRSTKLEDSAMYFCASRGITGYYEQYFGPGTRLTVT.

CDR3 DNA: TGTGCCAGCACCGACAGGGGCCGCAATCAGCCCCAGCATTTT. Translating it yields CASTDRGRNQPQHF. J is TRBJ1-5 and V is TRBV2; 8 bases agree with TRBD1. Germline V gene sequence: CDR1 SNHLY, CDR2 FYNNEI. V lost 7 bases and J lost 2; bases outside the gene matches: 4. The CDR3 consists of 14 residues.

This clone was counted once. The V gene is TRBV15, the J gene TRBJ1-5, with a tentative D call TRBD1 (5 bases). V was trimmed by 3 bases and J by 0 bases, leaving 18 bases between them. The germline gives CDR1 LNHNV, CDR2 YYDKDF (reference sequence). The CDR3 loop spans 18 amino acids. The CDR3 region is CATSSDRIRDYSNQPQHF. DNA for the CDR3: TGTGCCACCAGCAGCGATCGGATTCGGGACTATAGCAATCAGCCCCAGCATTTT.

CDR3 DNA sequence: TGTGCCAGCCTCCAGGGGATGACAGCTGAAGCTTTCTTT. Its translation is CASLQGMTAEAFF. This chain joins TRBV2 and TRBJ1-1; perhaps TRBD1 as D (6 bases). CDR1 and CDR2 (germline): SNHLY, FYNNEI. V lost 8 bases to trimming and J lost 6 bases, with 16 bases between them. The CDR3 is made up of 13 amino acids.

Remarks on this clone: An end of the junction differs from the germline gene, which may be a read error. The rearrangement uses TRBV4-2 and TRBJ2-6; a weak D match, TRBD1 (5 bases). The germline V gene encodes CDR1 LGHNA and CDR2 YNFKEQ. This CDR3 comprises 15 residues. CDR3 sequence (DNA): TGTGCCAGCAGCCAAGAAAGCTCTGGGGCCAACGTCCTGCCTTTC. Translated, it gives CASSQESSGANVLPF.

The chain uses TRBV30 and TRBJ2-5; D gene uncertain. V lost 1 base to trimming and J lost 11 bases, with 11 bases between them. The length of the CDR3 is 11 residues. Germline V gene lookup returns CDR1 GTSNPN and CDR2 SVGIG (reference sequence). The CDR3 DNA reads as TGTGCCTGGAGTGCCTCTACCAAGCAGTACTTC. This sequence encodes CAWSASTKQYF. Combining the CDR3 with reference TRBV30 and TRBJ2-5 gives the whole variable domain SQTIHQWPATLVQPVGSPLSLECTVEGTSNPNLYWYRQAAGRGLQLLFYSVGIGQISSEVPQNLSASRPQDRQFILSSKKLLLSDSGFYLCAWSASTKQYFGPGTRLLVL.

The chain employs TRBV5-6 and TRBJ1-1; D remains ambiguous. The CDR3 length is 15 residues. Per germline, CDR1 SGHDT and CDR2 YYEEEE. Trimming took 5 bases from V and 3 from J, leaving 17 bases between them. CDR3 DNA sequence: TGTGCCAGCAGGCTGGGTTCCTGGGGAGACACTGAAGCTTTCTTT. This gives the protein CASRLGSWGDTEAFF.

The chain couples TRBV27 to TRBJ2-3; D unclear. Germline V CDR1 and CDR2: MNHEY, SMNVEV (reference sequence). V was clipped by 10 bases and J by 8 bases, with 13 bases between them. The CDR3 length is 11 residues. For the CDR3, the DNA is TGTGCCACCTCCTTCTCCGGTACGCAGTATTTT. As protein: CATSFSGTQYF.

J is TRBJ1-1 and V is TRBV10-3, with a tentative D call TRBD1 (5 bases). The CDR3 consists of 15 residues. V shed 6 bases and J shed 2 bases, with 16 bases lying between them. From germline, CDR1 is ENHRY and CDR2 SYGVKD. CDR3 in DNA: TGTGCCATCAGCGCGACTTCAGGGTTTAACACTGAAGCTTTCTTT. This translates into CAISATSGFNTEAFF.

V gene TRBV28 combines with J gene TRBJ1-1; D may be TRBD1 (5 bases). From germline, CDR1 is MDHEN and CDR2 SYDVKM. Trimming cost V 5 bases and J 3 bases, with 19 bases left between them. The CDR3 runs 16 residues. CDR3 bases: TGTGCCAGCAGTCTGCGGACATTTCGGTGGGACACTGAAGCTTTCTTT. It specifies CASSLRTFRWDTEAFF.